This T cell receptor beta chain was identified during a study of blood T cell repertoires in COVID-19. Study background: The United States, Italy and Spain supplied acute and convalescent COVID-19 samples. T cells, B-cell-depleted T cells, or PBMCs supplied cDNA or gDNA.

Original data processing: By means of reference gene primer amplification, nucleated cell counts were estimated. TCRdb's copy holds only in-frame clones and misses some; the assay was immunoSEQ multiplex PCR. The V and J calls and clone size were taken over from that table, and D and trimming were inferred from the DNA. Of approximately 460,000 clones in the sample, roughly nine tenths were seen once. Germline lookup yields CDR1 SGHTA and CDR2 FQGTGA. Trimming removed 5 bases from V and 1 base from J, with 11 bases in between. CDR3 size: 14 residues. Seattle patients were enrolled during active infection and followed longitudinally.

The TCR sequence derives from a man between 18 and 29 years old with COVID-19, enrolled during active disease. The sequencing sample was made of peripheral blood. This rearrangement joins TRBV7-3 to TRBJ1-1; D is ambiguous. The DNA of the CDR3 is TGTGCCAGCAGCCCTCGGGCGGGGAACACTGAAGCTTTCTTT. This translates into CASSPRAGNTEAFF.